The T cell receptor (beta chain) under discussion was sequenced for a study of blood T cell repertoires in COVID-19. Whole-study context: The United States, Italy and Spain supplied acute and convalescent COVID-19 samples. The cDNA or gDNA used as material had been derived from T cells, B-cell-depleted T cells, or PBMCs.

As handled by the study authors: Reference gene primer amplification in the assay estimated nucleated cell counts. Generated by immunoSEQ multiplex PCR, the TCRdb table keeps only in-frame clones and is missing some. That table is the source of V, J and clone size, and D and trimming were worked out from the DNA. The sample lists over 600,000 clones, 70% to 90% occurring once. Concerning this clone: Distinct nucleotide sequences in the sample also encode this CDR3.

CDR3 length: 13 residues. From germline, CDR1 is SGHTA and CDR2 FQGNSA. Trimming left V 4 bases short and J 2 bases short, with 8 bases between. The TCR sequence derives from a woman aged 18-35 years with acute or convalescent COVID-19. The chain is built from TRBV7-2 and TRBJ1-1; tentatively, D is TRBD1 (5 bases). Sample: peripheral blood. CDR3 in DNA: TGTGCCAGCAGCTCAGGGCGCAACACTGAAGCTTTCTTT. Protein product: CASSSGRNTEAFF.